This passage covers 4 T cell receptor beta chains from one sample sequenced in a study of cytomegalovirus exposure and HLA in healthy donors (dated by TCRdb to 2016 to 2017). The library relied on the immunoSEQ multiplex PCR assay. The multiplex PCR relied on a mix of 60 forward primers for TCR Vbeta segments and 13 reverse primers for TCR Jbeta segments. What TCRdb holds here is the immuneACCESS table cut down to in-frame rearrangements. Part of the clones is not present; checked against another copy, under half of the missing clones reflect an unresolved V gene, and the others are unexplained. The sample table contains 180,000 or so clones; only one count was recorded for over 75% of them. About a tenth of the sample is taken by the ten largest. The sample consisted of PBMCs. These receptors all stem from a man between 18 and 29 years old in good health and CMV-seropositive.

On this clone itself: At the DNA level, this CDR3 is encoded by other sequences in the same sample as well. The chain links TRBV5-1 to TRBJ2-3; D is unclear. The ends were cut back, 1 base at V and 4 bases at J, with 4 bases in the middle. The CDR3 totals 12 residues. Germline lookup yields CDR1 SGHRS and CDR2 YFSETQ. CDR3 nucleotides: TGCGCCAGCAGCTTGAGCGCAGATACGCAGTATTTT. Amino acid sequence: CASSLSADTQYF.

The J gene is TRBJ2-5, the V gene TRBV5-1; 8 bases line up with TRBD1. Germline V gene lookup returns CDR1 SGHRS and CDR2 YFSETQ. Unmatched junction bases numbered 6, after V lost 3 bases and J lost 5 bases. The length of the CDR3 is 14 residues. The CDR3 bases are TGCGCCAGCAGCTGGGGACAGGTTCGCGAGACCCAGTACTTC. This gives the protein CASSWGQVRETQYF.

J is TRBJ2-1 and V is TRBV5-4, with TRBD1 matching over 8 bases. V gave up 1 base and J gave up 6 bases; unmatched junction bases: 3. Per germline, CDR1 SGHNT and CDR2 YYREEE (reference sequence). The CDR3 is 14 amino acids. For the CDR3, the DNA is TGTGCCAGCAGCTTGCGACAGGGGTCCAATGAGCAGTTCTTC. Translating it yields CASSLRQGSNEQFF. Together with reference TRBV5-4 and TRBJ2-1, the CDR3 gives the full variable domain: ETGVTQSPTHLIKTRGQQVTLRCSSQSGHNTVSWYQQALGQGPQFIFQYYREEENGRGNFPPRFSGLQFPNYSSELNVNALELDDSALYLCASSLRQGSNEQFFGPGTRLTVL.

The chain joins TRBV4-1 to TRBJ2-5, with TRBD2 matching 8 bases. TRBJ2-7 matches the DNA end more closely, so the J call is doubtful. The CDR3 loop spans 16 amino acids. The V gene's germline CDR1 is MGHRA and CDR2 YSYEKL. The DNA of the CDR3 is TGCGCCAGCAGCCAAGGGGGCGGGGGGCCTACTTACGAGCAGTACTTC. It yields the protein CASSQGGGGPTYEQYF.